This TCR beta chain comes out of a study of blood T cell repertoires in COVID-19. Generated by immunoSEQ multiplex PCR, the TCRdb table keeps only in-frame clones and is missing some. The profile shows 150,000 or so clones, almost 85% of them singletons. The CDR3 has 17 residues. Germline CDR1 and CDR2: LGHNA and YSLEER. V lost 4 bases to trimming and J lost 0 bases, with 15 bases between them. This TCR came from a man in his forties or fifties who had recovered from COVID-19. The J gene is TRBJ1-4, the V gene TRBV4-3; D is perhaps TRBD1 (6 bases). The material sequenced was peripheral blood. The CDR3 protein is CASSLWDTGATNEKLFF. The CDR3 DNA follows: TGCGCCAGCAGCCTCTGGGACACGGGCGCAACTAATGAAAAACTGTTTTTT.